This T cell receptor (beta chain) was sequenced for a study of regulatory T cells in long-lasting Graves disease. Assembly of TCR beta libraries relied on iRepertoire HTBI primers together with Arm-PCR of CDR3 regions. Each CDR3 protein is one row after TCRdb ran MiXCR on the multiplex PCR reads. The table includes about 560,000 distinct CDR3 sequences, roughly 16% detected once. The time point is: newly diagnosed GD, antithyroid drugs for less than 3 months. After RNA was extracted from PBMCs, the TCR library was made from it. This clonotype was picked up many times. Trimming took 6 bases from V and 0 from J, leaving 9 bases between them. Germline CDR1 is MNHNS and CDR2 is SASEGT. The CDR3 spans 13 residues. This sample was also put to use in a study of T cells in Graves' hyperthyroidism and ophthalmopathy. Per that study: Expanded thyroid clonotypes (above 0.001) were mostly also found in blood.

Source: peripheral blood mononuclear cells (PBMCs), taken at new diagnosis, from a patient treated with antithyroid drugs. The chain employs TRBV6-1 and TRBJ2-7; unclear D gene. This clonotype was obtained from a man younger than 30 with Graves disease. This chain's CDR3 is CASRPDGSYEQYF. In DNA form, the CDR3 reads TGTGCCAGCAGACCGGACGGCTCCTACGAGCAGTACTTC.